This T cell receptor (beta chain) stems from a study of blood T cell repertoires in COVID-19. Study overall: COVID-19 samples from acute and convalescent phases originated in the United States, Italy and Spain.

V lost 5 bases and J 9 bases, leaving 17 bases between the germline ends. The CDR3 runs 14 residues. Germline assignment: CDR1 MNHEY and CDR2 SVGAGI. In the study's own analysis: Cell counts per sample came from amplifying reference gene primers. Generated by immunoSEQ multiplex PCR, the TCRdb table keeps only in-frame clones and is missing some. V and J calls and clone size come straight from that table; D and trimming were deduced from the DNA. The sample consists of more than 110,000 clones, roughly 84% of them appearing once. In terms of age and location, participants ranged from roughly 18 to 100 years and lived in approximately 26 US areas. Cohort allocation depended upon clinical history that participants reported.

This receptor was taken from a man aged 35 to 55 with acute COVID-19. The material sequenced was PBMCs or T cells enriched from blood (not recorded which). This chain joins TRBV6-5 and TRBJ1-5; D is unresolved. CDR3 in amino acids: CASSTSDGGGPQHF. Here the CDR3 DNA reads TGTGCCAGCAGTACCTCGGACGGAGGCGGGCCCCAGCATTTT.